This entry is about one TCR beta chain. Its specificity is not known. This specimen comes from a study of response to subunit inactivated influenza vaccine. The CDR3 has 18 amino acids. V lost 2 bases to trimming and J lost 5 bases, with 24 bases between them. Germline CDR1 reads LGHNA; CDR2 reads YSLEER. General study results and limits: After each seasonal influenza vaccination, few new T cells are recruited, the authors suggested.

One entry per CDR3 protein results from TCRdb running MiXCR on the RT-PCR reads. The sample has 500,000 to 650,000 distinct CDR3 sequences, about 7.6% seen once; the top ten hold 13%. This TCR was recovered from a man aged 50 to 69 who received an inactivated influenza vaccine. The sequencing used PBMCs from blood, collected less than 30 months after vaccination. The chain combines TRBV4-3 with TRBJ1-1, with D perhaps TRBD1 (5 bases). The CDR3, as DNA: TGCGCCAGCAGCCAACGGTACCGTCGCGAGGGAGGGGAAACTGAAGCTTTCTTT. Protein: CASSQRYRREGGETEAFF.